One and the same sample provided the 9 T cell receptor beta chains below, sequenced in a study of PD-1 blockade in classical Hodgkin lymphoma. Brentuximab vedotin exposure varied among the patients, all of whom had relapsed after autologous stem cell transplantation. This table comes from immunoSEQ multiplex PCR, and its TCRdb copy is limited to in-frame clones, with some not included. The repertoire holds some 6,800 clones, roughly 80% seen once, with about 60% in the top ten. The sample in question was peripheral blood mononuclear cells (PBMCs), obtained at baseline. The receptor source for this set is a human donor with classical Hodgkin lymphoma.

By sample fraction, this clone is medium-sized. The chain has TRBV5-1 and TRBJ2-5, with 7 bases lining up with TRBD1. The V segment lost 2 bases and the J segment 0 bases; nucleotides outside the gene matches: 4. This CDR3 region has 15 residues. CDR1 is SGHRS and CDR2 is YFSETQ in the germline V gene. CDR3 coding DNA: TGCGCCAGCAGCTTTCGAGGGACAGACCAAGAGACCCAGTACTTC. It specifies CASSFRGTDQETQYF.

This clone was detected only once. The chain combines TRBV19 with TRBJ1-2, with a weak D call TRBD1 (5 bases). V dropped 7 bases and J dropped 1 base, with 13 bases sitting between them. Germline V gene sequence: CDR1 LNHDA, CDR2 SQIVND (reference sequence). The CDR3 is 14 amino acids. The CDR3 nucleotides are TGTGCCAGTAACCAGGGAGCTTTTAACTATGGCTACACCTTC. This sequence encodes CASNQGAFNYGYTF.

The rearrangement joins TRBV19 to TRBJ2-5, with 9 nucleotides matching TRBD2. V lost 6 bases, J lost 7 bases, and 9 bases stayed unmatched. The CDR3 has 14 residues. Germline CDR1 LNHDA, CDR2 SQIVND (reference sequence). DNA for the CDR3: TGTGCCAGTAGACCTAGCGGGGCGAAGGGGACCCAGTACTTC. Its protein is CASRPSGAKGTQYF.

The chain couples TRBV19 to TRBJ1-1; D gene unclear. V lost 6 bases and J 1 base, leaving 15 bases between the germline ends. This CDR3 is 15 amino acids long. In germline, CDR1 is LNHDA, CDR2 SQIVND (reference sequence). The CDR3 DNA follows: TGTGCCAGTAGCACATCCGGGGTTGCGAACACTGAAGCTTTCTTT. Its translation: CASSTSGVANTEAFF.

This chain joins TRBV19 and TRBJ1-5; TRBD1 matches at 7 bases. J was trimmed by 2 bases and V by 1 base; bases with no gene match: 2. The CDR3 has 15 amino acids. Germline V gene sequence: CDR1 LNHDA, CDR2 SQIVND (reference sequence). In DNA, the CDR3 is TGTGCCAGTAGTATAGGTACAGGGGGCAATCAGCCCCAGCATTTT. This gives the protein CASSIGTGGNQPQHF.

On this clone itself: Other DNA sequences from this sample encode an identical CDR3 as well. The V gene is TRBV6-6, the J gene TRBJ1-3, with TRBD1 identical over 7 bases. With V trimmed by 0 bases and J by 4 bases, 3 bases remained unmatched. This CDR3 region has 15 residues. Germline CDR1 reads MNHNY; CDR2 reads SVGAGI (reference sequence). CDR3 coding DNA: TGTGCCAGCAGTTACTCGAGGGGGCCGGGAAACACCATATATTTT. This sequence encodes CASSYSRGPGNTIYF.

The rearrangement joins TRBV5-6 to TRBJ2-5; D could derive from TRBD1 or TRBD2 (6 bases each). The CDR3 covers 14 residues. Germline values: CDR1 SGHDT, CDR2 YYEEEE. Trimming stripped 0 bases from V and 5 bases from J, with 11 bases between. The CDR3 coding sequence is TGTGCCAGCAGCTTGGTACGGAGGGGGGAGACCCAGTACTTC. Amino acids: CASSLVRRGETQYF.

V usage is TRBV29-1 and J usage is TRBJ2-5, with D tentatively TRBD1 (6 bases). Trimming shortened V by 6 bases and J by 0 bases, and 11 bases separated the two germline ends. Germline CDR1 reads SQVTM; CDR2 reads ANQGSEA. This CDR3 region has 13 residues. CDR3 loop: CSVDREYQETQYF. Here the CDR3 DNA reads TGCAGCGTGGACAGAGAGTACCAAGAGACCCAGTACTTC.

The rearrangement links TRBV2 to TRBJ2-7; 10 positions agree with TRBD1. The germline gives CDR1 SNHLY, CDR2 FYNNEI. This CDR3 contains 14 residues. After removal of 6 bases from V and 6 bases from J, the junction contained 8 bases not matched to a gene. The CDR3 DNA sequence: TGTGCCAGCAGGGGGACAGGGGATGTTCGCGAGCAGTACTTC. It specifies CASRGTGDVREQYF.